This T cell receptor beta chain comes out of a study of T cell repertoires in cytomegalovirus infection (dated by TCRdb to between 2018 and 2021). For the study in its entirety: Donor HLA type was relevant to the analysis, because carriage of CMV infection together with the matching HLA type was indicated by public TCR beta signatures.

Paper-wide results and their limitations: In the ex vivo response, HLA-C-restricted CMV-specific TCR beta clonotypes were dominant, and in two of eight donors the single most frequent clonotype came from this HLA-C-restricted group. Carriers of CMV infection plus the relevant HLA type were discriminated by the cumulative frequency of public TCR beta family members in the study cohort and in an independent roughly 400-donor cohort.

Sequenced on an Illumina HiSeq 1500. TCRdb's own reprocessing of the public reads used fastp at Q25 and MiXCR and kept productive beta chains. Identical CDR3 protein sequences are pooled into one entry, listed with their most common genes and DNA. Recorded for this sample are roughly 250,000 distinct CDR3 sequences; roughly 22% of them occurred a single time. 15% to 20% of the sample goes to the ten largest clones. The sample holds many counts of this clonotype. The antigen it binds to is not known. The record has no base qualities; no much larger clone is one base away. Relative to germline, V is missing 3 bases and J is missing 4 bases, with 10 bases of the junction outside any gene match. CDR1 and CDR2, looked up from the germline V gene, are MGHRA and YSYEKL. From cysteine to phenylalanine, the CDR3 is 18 amino acids long. Solely the CDR3 DNA is kept, with 54 bases framed from the first base.

The chain joins TRBV4-1 to TRBJ2-1; 12 central nucleotides agree with TRBD2. The sample comprised CD8+ T cells from PBMCs. The sequence came from a human donor in good health (CMV status not recorded). Some clones in this sample may be carry-over from other donors' samples. The CDR3 region has the sequence CASSQVASGGELYNEQFF. The bases are TGCGCCAGCAGCCAGGTCGCTAGCGGGGGGGAACTATACAATGAGCAGTTCTTC.